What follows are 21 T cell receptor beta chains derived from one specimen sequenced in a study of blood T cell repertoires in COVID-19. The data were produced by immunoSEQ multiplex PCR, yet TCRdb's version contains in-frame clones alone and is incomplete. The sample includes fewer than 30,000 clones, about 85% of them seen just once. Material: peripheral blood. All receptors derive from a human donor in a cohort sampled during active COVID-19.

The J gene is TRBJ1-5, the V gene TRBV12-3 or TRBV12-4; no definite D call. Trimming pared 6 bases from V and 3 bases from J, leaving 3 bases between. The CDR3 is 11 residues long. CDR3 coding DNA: TGTGCCAGCAGCCTCAATCAGCCCCAGCATTTT. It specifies CASSLNQPQHF.

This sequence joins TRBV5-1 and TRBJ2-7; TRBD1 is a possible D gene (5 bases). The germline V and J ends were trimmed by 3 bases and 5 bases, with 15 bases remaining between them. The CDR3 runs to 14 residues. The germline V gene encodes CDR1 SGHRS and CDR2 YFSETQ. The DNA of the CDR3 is TGCGCCAGCAGCTCGGACATCTCCTTCCACGAGCAGTACTTC. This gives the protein CASSSDISFHEQYF.

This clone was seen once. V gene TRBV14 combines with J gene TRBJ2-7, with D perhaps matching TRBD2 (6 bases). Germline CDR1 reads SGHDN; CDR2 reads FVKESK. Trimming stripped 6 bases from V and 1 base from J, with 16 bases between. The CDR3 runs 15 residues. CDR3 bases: TGTGCCAGCAGAGGGCACCCGGGACTGTCCTACGAGCAGTACTTC. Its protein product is CASRGHPGLSYEQYF.

The CDR3 region is CASSISRVSYNSPLHF. CDR3 DNA sequence: TGTGCCAGCAGTATCTCCAGGGTGTCCTATAATTCACCCCTCCACTTT. The chain is built from TRBV27 and TRBJ1-6, with a weak D call TRBD1 (5 bases). The V and J ends lost 5 bases and 1 base respectively, with 12 bases between them. There are 16 residues in the CDR3. Germline loops: CDR1 MNHEY, CDR2 SMNVEV (reference sequence).

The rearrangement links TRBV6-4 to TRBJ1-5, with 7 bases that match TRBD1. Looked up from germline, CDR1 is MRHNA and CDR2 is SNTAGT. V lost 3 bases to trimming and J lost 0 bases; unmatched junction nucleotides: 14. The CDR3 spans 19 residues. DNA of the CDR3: TGTGCCAGCAGTGATGGTTCGGACAGGCCGTTTCATAGCAATCAGCCCCAGCATTTT. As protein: CASSDGSDRPFHSNQPQHF.

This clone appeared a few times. The chain's CDR3 is CASGQLSYEQYF. For the CDR3, the DNA is TGTGCGAGTGGGCAGCTCTCCTACGAGCAGTACTTC. The rearrangement joins TRBV14 to TRBJ2-7; no clear D. The CDR3 is 12 amino acids. CDR1 and CDR2 from the germline V gene are SGHDN and FVKESK.

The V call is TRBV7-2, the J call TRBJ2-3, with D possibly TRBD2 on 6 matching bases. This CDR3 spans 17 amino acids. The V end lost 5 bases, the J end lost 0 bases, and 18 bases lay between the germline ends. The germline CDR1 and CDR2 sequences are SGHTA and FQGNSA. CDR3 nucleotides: TGTGCCAGCAGCCCTCGTCCCCGGGACTTAAGCACAGATACGCAGTATTTT. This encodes CASSPRPRDLSTDTQYF.

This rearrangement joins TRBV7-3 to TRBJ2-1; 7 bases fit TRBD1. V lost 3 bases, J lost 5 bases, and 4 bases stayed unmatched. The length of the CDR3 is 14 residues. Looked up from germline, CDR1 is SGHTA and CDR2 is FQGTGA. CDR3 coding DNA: TGTGCCAGCAGCTTGGGACAGCTTCACAATGAGCAGTTCTTC. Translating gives CASSLGQLHNEQFF.

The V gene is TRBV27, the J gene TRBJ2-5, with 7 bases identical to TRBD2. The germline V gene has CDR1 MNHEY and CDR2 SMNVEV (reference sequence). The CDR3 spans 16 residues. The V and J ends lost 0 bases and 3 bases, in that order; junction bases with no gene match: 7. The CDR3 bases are TGTGCCAGCAGTTTATCGGGAGGACTAGGGGAAGAGACCCAGTACTTC. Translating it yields CASSLSGGLGEETQYF.

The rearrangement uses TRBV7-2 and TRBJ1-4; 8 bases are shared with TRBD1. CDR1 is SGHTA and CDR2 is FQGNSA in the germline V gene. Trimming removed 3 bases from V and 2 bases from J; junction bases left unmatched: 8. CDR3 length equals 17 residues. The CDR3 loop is CASSLRGRGLTNEKLFF. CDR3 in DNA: TGTGCCAGCAGCTTGAGGGGCAGGGGGCTTACTAATGAAAAACTGTTTTTT.

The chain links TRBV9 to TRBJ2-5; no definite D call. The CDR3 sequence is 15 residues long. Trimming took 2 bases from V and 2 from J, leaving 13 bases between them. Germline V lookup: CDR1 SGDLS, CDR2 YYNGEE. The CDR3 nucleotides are TGTGCCAGCAGCGTCGCCTTAGGAGTACAAGAGACCCAGTACTTC. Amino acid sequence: CASSVALGVQETQYF.

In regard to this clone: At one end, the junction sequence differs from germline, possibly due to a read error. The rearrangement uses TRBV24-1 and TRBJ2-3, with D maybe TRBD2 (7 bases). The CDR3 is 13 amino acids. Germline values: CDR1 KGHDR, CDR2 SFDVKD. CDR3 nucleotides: TGTGCCTCCAGGGCGGGGGCCACAGATACGCAGTATTTT. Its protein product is CASRAGATDTQYF.

The chain's CDR3 is CASSYGPNRYEQYF. The DNA for the CDR3 is TGTGCCAGCAGTTACGGCCCTAACAGGTACGAGCAGTACTTC. The J gene is TRBJ2-7, the V gene TRBV6-6; tentative D call: TRBD1 (5 bases). V gave up 2 bases and J gave up 4 bases, with 12 bases separating them. Germline CDR1 MNHNY, CDR2 SVGAGI (reference sequence). This CDR3 is 14 amino acids long.

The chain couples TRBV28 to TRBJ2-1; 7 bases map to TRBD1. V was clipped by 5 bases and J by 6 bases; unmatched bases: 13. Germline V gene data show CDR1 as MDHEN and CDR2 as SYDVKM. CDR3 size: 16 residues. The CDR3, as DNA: TGTGCCAGCAGTGATACAGGGGACCCTATCGGCAATGAGCAGTTCTTC. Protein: CASSDTGDPIGNEQFF. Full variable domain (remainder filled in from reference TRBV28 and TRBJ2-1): DVKVTQSSRYLVKRTGEKVFLECVQDMDHENMFWYRQDPGLGLRLIYFSYDVKMKEKGDIPEGYSVSREKKERFSLILESASTNQTSMYLCASSDTGDPIGNEQFFGPGTRLTVL.

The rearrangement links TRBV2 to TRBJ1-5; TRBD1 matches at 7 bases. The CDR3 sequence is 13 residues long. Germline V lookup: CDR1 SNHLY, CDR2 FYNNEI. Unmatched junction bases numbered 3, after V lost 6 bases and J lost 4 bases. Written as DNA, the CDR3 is TGTGCCAGCAGCCAGGACAGGAATCAGCCCCAGCATTTT. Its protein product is CASSQDRNQPQHF.

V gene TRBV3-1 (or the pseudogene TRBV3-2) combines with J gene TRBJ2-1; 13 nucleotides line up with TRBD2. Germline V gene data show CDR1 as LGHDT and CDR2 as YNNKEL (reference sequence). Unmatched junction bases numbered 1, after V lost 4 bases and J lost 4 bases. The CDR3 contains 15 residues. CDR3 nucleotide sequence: TGTGCCAGCAGCCGGACTAGCGGGAGATACAATGAGCAGTTCTTC. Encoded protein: CASSRTSGRYNEQFF.

CDR3: CATSRGTGLSGNTIYF. DNA of the CDR3: TGTGCCACCAGCAGAGGGACAGGGCTCTCTGGAAACACCATATATTTT. The chain joins TRBV15 to TRBJ1-3; TRBD1 aligns across 8 bases. The V segment lost 1 base and the J segment 0 bases; nucleotides outside the gene matches: 2. Germline CDR1 is LNHNV and CDR2 is YYDKDF (reference sequence). This CDR3 region has 16 residues.

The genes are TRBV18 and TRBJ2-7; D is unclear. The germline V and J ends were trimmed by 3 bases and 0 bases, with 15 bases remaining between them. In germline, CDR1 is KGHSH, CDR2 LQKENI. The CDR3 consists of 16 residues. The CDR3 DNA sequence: TGTGCCAGCTCACCTACTTCGAGACTCAACTCCTACGAGCAGTACTTC. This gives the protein CASSPTSRLNSYEQYF.

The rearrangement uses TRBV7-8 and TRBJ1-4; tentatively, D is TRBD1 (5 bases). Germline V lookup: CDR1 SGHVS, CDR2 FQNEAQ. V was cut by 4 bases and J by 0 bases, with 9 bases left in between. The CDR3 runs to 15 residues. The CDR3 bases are TGTGCCAGCAGCTCCCACAGGCCAACTAATGAAAAACTGTTTTTT. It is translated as CASSSHRPTNEKLFF.

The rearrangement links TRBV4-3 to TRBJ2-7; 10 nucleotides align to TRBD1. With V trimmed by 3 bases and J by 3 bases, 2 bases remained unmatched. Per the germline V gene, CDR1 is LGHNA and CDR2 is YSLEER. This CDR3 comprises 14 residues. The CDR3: CASSQGQGNYEQYF. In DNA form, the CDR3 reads TGCGCCAGCAGCCAGGGACAGGGGAACTACGAGCAGTACTTC.

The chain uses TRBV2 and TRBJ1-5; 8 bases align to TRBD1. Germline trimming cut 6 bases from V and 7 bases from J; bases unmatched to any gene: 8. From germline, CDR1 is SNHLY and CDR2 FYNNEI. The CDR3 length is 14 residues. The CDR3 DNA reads TGTGCCAGCAGCCAGGACAGGGTTCCCCAGCCCCAGCATTTT. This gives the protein CASSQDRVPQPQHF.